The rows below give T cell receptor beta chains drawn from one sample of a study of T-cell memory formation after mild COVID-19. One entry per CDR3 protein results from TCRdb running MiXCR on the 5' RACE reads. Here the sample spans under 35,000 distinct CDR3 sequences, around 21% being singletons. Sequenced input: PBMCs or a T cell subset sorted from them (not recorded which). The receptors were gathered from an adult who had mild COVID-19 (a few samples of this study predate the infection). Cell type and time point are not known. Each CDR3 is given without its conserved first and last residue.

cdr3_length: 10
v_call: TRBV11-3
cdr3_aa: ASSYISGGQF

cdr3_length: 16
v_call: TRBV4-1
cdr3_aa: ASSQVPSVGTDLTEAF

cdr3_length: 15
v_call: TRBV4-3
cdr3_aa: ASSPDIRAEVTEKLF

cdr3_length: 15
v_call: TRBV4-1
cdr3_aa: ASSQHTTGQRGNEQF

cdr3_length: 12
v_call: TRBV4-1
cdr3_aa: ASSQFGRAYEQY

cdr3_length: 13
v_call: TRBV7-9
cdr3_aa: ASSLTPTASYEQY

cdr3_length: 13
v_call: TRBV7-9
cdr3_aa: ASSLDQRPYNEQF

cdr3_length: 12
v_call: TRBV7-2
cdr3_aa: ASSLSRAHNEQF

cdr3_length: 11
v_call: TRBV30
cdr3_aa: AWSVASSYEQY

cdr3_length: 14
v_call: TRBV30
cdr3_aa: AWSHGTVLAKNIQY

cdr3_length: 13
v_call: TRBV29-1
cdr3_aa: SALVGSGTYNEQF

cdr3_length: 13
v_call: TRBV18
cdr3_aa: ASSPSGRSANIQY

cdr3_length: 13
v_call: TRBV5-1
cdr3_aa: ASSFGYRGADTQY

cdr3_length: 13
v_call: TRBV12-3/TRBV12-4
cdr3_aa: ASRWSEGAYNEQF

cdr3_length: 17
v_call: TRBV20-1
cdr3_aa: SARLSSASGYHSYNEQF

cdr3_length: 12
v_call: TRBV6-5
cdr3_aa: ASRRITTNEKLF

cdr3_length: 9
v_call: TRBV29-1
cdr3_aa: SVEDLGGYT

cdr3_length: 11
v_call: TRBV2
cdr3_aa: ASCRRSGNTIY

cdr3_length: 15
v_call: TRBV12-3/TRBV12-4
cdr3_aa: ASSFSASGGSTDTQY

cdr3_length: 13
v_call: TRBV5-1
cdr3_aa: ASSLEGRNTGELF

cdr3_length: 15
v_call: TRBV25-1
cdr3_aa: ASRPAPGQGALDGYT

cdr3_length: 12
v_call: TRBV7-9
cdr3_aa: ASSLDVRVETQY

cdr3_length: 14
v_call: TRBV24-1
cdr3_aa: ATSEQGLAGRNEQF

cdr3_length: 11
v_call: TRBV7-8
cdr3_aa: ASSLGEIETQY

cdr3_length: 15
v_call: TRBV6-5
cdr3_aa: ASSTLAGDFSYNEQF

cdr3_length: 11
v_call: TRBV29-1
cdr3_aa: SVSGGSGTEAF

cdr3_length: 15
v_call: TRBV6-6
cdr3_aa: ASSPPQGSSYNSPLH

cdr3_length: 11
v_call: TRBV19
cdr3_aa: ASRASGYNEQF

cdr3_length: 12
v_call: TRBV6-4
cdr3_aa: ASREGTGANEQF

cdr3_length: 11
v_call: TRBV7-2
cdr3_aa: ASSQQRTDTQY

cdr3_length: 12
v_call: TRBV6-6
cdr3_aa: ASSYGGIKETQY

cdr3_length: 17
v_call: TRBV6-2/TRBV6-3
cdr3_aa: ASSFRPQSLTGNTGELF

cdr3_length: 13
v_call: TRBV5-6
cdr3_aa: ASSFLDRGSTEAF

cdr3_length: 14
v_call: TRBV3-1
cdr3_aa: ASSQGEGRRNYGYT

cdr3_length: 11
v_call: TRBV29-1
cdr3_aa: SASPGGDQPQH

cdr3_length: 13
v_call: TRBV6-2/TRBV6-3
cdr3_aa: ASSTSSGKPYEQY

cdr3_length: 12
v_call: TRBV5-1
cdr3_aa: ASSLEFSGDGYT

cdr3_length: 15
v_call: TRBV24-1
cdr3_aa: ATSEGGVEETNYGYT

cdr3_length: 12
v_call: TRBV12-3/TRBV12-4
cdr3_aa: ASAPAGPYNEQF

cdr3_length: 12
v_call: TRBV12-3/TRBV12-4
cdr3_aa: ASRAEQGRQPQH

cdr3_length: 12
v_call: TRBV30
cdr3_aa: AWGIQRYTDTQY

cdr3_length: 13
v_call: TRBV25-1
cdr3_aa: ASSEAGTGKNIQY

cdr3_length: 12
v_call: TRBV19
cdr3_aa: ASSMGDGANVLT

cdr3_length: 10
v_call: TRBV7-2
cdr3_aa: ASNREGYGYT

cdr3_length: 13
v_call: TRBV5-1
cdr3_aa: ASSRTARGTDTQY

cdr3_length: 15
v_call: TRBV7-8
cdr3_aa: ASSPGGIAGDTGELF

cdr3_length: 12
v_call: TRBV12-3/TRBV12-4
cdr3_aa: ASSFRGGTDTQY

cdr3_length: 13
v_call: TRBV19
cdr3_aa: ASSIGSAYQETQY

cdr3_length: 12
v_call: TRBV3-1
cdr3_aa: ASKQDRVPGELF

cdr3_length: 15
v_call: TRBV7-7
cdr3_aa: ASSPIVRQAGSYEQY

cdr3_length: 12
v_call: TRBV12-3/TRBV12-4
cdr3_aa: ASGQGHSTDTQY

cdr3_length: 10
v_call: TRBV2
cdr3_aa: ASQQSSYEQY

cdr3_length: 15
v_call: TRBV20-1
cdr3_aa: SARERERQRGNYGYT

cdr3_length: 13
v_call: TRBV9
cdr3_aa: ASSKNSGGAQEQF

cdr3_length: 11
v_call: TRBV7-2
cdr3_aa: ASSFRSTGELF